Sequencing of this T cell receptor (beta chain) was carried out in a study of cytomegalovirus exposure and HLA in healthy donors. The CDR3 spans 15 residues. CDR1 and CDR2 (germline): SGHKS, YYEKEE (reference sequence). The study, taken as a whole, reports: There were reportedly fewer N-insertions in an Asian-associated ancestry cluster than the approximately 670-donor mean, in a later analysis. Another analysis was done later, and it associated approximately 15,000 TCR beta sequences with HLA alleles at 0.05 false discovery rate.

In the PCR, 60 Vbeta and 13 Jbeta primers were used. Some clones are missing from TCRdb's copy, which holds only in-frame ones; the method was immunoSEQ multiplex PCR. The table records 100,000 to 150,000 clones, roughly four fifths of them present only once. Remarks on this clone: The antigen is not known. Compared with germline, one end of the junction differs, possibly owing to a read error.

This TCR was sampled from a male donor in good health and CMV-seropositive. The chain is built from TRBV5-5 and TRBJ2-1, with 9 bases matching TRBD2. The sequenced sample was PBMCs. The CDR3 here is CASSFGLAPNNEQLF. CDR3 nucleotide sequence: TGTGCCAGCAGCTTCGGACTAGCGCCTAACAATGAGCAGCTCTTC.